This TCR beta chain appears in the sequencing data of a study of blood T cell dynamics during melanoma immunotherapy. The method was immunoSEQ multiplex PCR; TCRdb's version includes in-frame clones alone and lacks a portion of them. There are approximately 13,000 clones in the sample; 85% to 90% occur only once, and approximately 6.4% lies in the top ten. Noted time point: pre-treatment baseline. The trim removed 2 bases at V and 0 bases at J, leaving 6 bases unmatched. Germline CDR1 reads SQVTM; CDR2 reads ANQGSEA. The CDR3 covers 16 residues. The sequencing used blood, collected from a patient treated with checkpoint blockade. The V gene is TRBV29-1, the J gene TRBJ2-3; 9 nucleotides agree with TRBD1. The receptor's source is a human donor with melanoma. CDR3 bases: TGCAGCGTTGAAACTACAGGGGGCTGGAGCACAGATACGCAGTATTTT. Translated: CSVETTGGWSTDTQYF.